These 16 T cell receptor beta chains were sequenced from one sample in a study of cytomegalovirus exposure and HLA in healthy donors. Clones were read by immunoSEQ multiplex PCR, and TCRdb kept only the in-frame ones, dropping some. Among about 130,000 clones listed, around nine tenths were seen once. The specimen sequenced was PBMCs. The receptor source for this set is a young woman in good health and CMV-seronegative.

The chain joins TRBV11-2 to TRBJ1-5, with unresolved D. This CDR3 is 13 amino acids long. V was clipped by 5 bases and J by 4 bases, with 9 bases between them. Germline CDR1 and CDR2: SGHAT and FQNNGV. CDR3 sequence: CASSRGRNQPQHF. For the CDR3, the DNA is TGTGCCAGCAGCCGAGGGAGAAATCAGCCCCAGCATTTT.

The chain uses TRBV4-1 and TRBJ2-7; TRBD2 agrees at 11 bases. V lost 3 bases, J lost 0 bases, and 7 bases stayed unmatched. The CDR3 runs to 17 residues. CDR1 is MGHRA and CDR2 is YSYEKL in the germline V gene. In DNA form, the CDR3 reads TGCGCCAGCAGCCAGAGGAGACTAGCGGGGAACTCCTACGAGCAGTACTTC. Protein sequence: CASSQRRLAGNSYEQYF.

The V gene is TRBV2, the J gene TRBJ1-4; D possibly corresponds to TRBD1 (5 bases). The CDR3 extends over 14 amino acids. Germline CDR1 SNHLY, CDR2 FYNNEI. This chain's CDR3 is CAGRVGATNEKLFF. The CDR3 DNA reads as TGTGCTGGTCGGGTAGGGGCAACTAATGAAAAACTGTTTTTT.

This rearrangement joins TRBV9 to TRBJ2-7, with TRBD1 as a possible D gene (6 bases). The CDR3 is 15 amino acids. V lost 0 bases and J 3 bases, leaving 13 bases between the germline ends. CDR1 and CDR2 (germline): SGDLS, YYNGEE. As DNA, the CDR3 is TGTGCCAGCAGCGTAGGGGCAGGGGATGGCTACGAGCAGTACTTC. Translation: CASSVGAGDGYEQYF.

The CDR3 protein is CASSSPGVPYEAFF. In DNA, the CDR3 is TGTGCCAGCAGCTCGCCGGGGGTACCGTATGAAGCTTTCTTT. This sequence joins TRBV11-3 and TRBJ1-1; D is possibly TRBD1 (5 bases). Trimming left V 4 bases short and J 7 bases short, with 16 bases between. This CDR3 spans 14 amino acids. CDR1 is SGHNT and CDR2 is YENEEA in the germline V gene.

The chain carries TRBV7-9 and TRBJ2-1; maybe TRBD2 (5 bases). V lost 5 bases and J lost 9, with 23 bases in between. Germline assignment: CDR1 SEHNR and CDR2 FQNEAQ (reference sequence). CDR3 length equals 16 residues. CDR3 region: CASSTRVTIDRVEQFF. The CDR3 DNA reads as TGTGCCAGCAGCACGAGGGTGACTATTGATCGCGTTGAGCAGTTCTTC.

The chain couples TRBV29-1 to TRBJ2-6, with 7 bases matching TRBD2. This CDR3 has 16 residues. Germline V gene sequence: CDR1 SQVTM, CDR2 ANQGSEA. Unmatched junction bases numbered 6, after V lost 4 bases and J lost 0 bases. CDR3: CSVGAAGTSGANVLTF. CDR3 DNA: TGCAGCGTTGGGGCAGCGGGGACCTCTGGGGCCAACGTCCTGACTTTC.

This rearrangement joins TRBV7-9 to TRBJ2-1; 8 bases are shared with TRBD2. The CDR3 contains 16 residues. The germline V gene has CDR1 SEHNR and CDR2 FQNEAQ (reference sequence). Losses at the gene ends were 6 bases for V and 9 bases for J; bases not matched to a gene: 16. CDR3: CASRPPSGRRVGEQFF. For the CDR3, the DNA is TGTGCCAGCAGGCCTCCGAGCGGGAGAAGGGTTGGTGAGCAGTTCTTC.

V and J are TRBV9 and TRBJ2-1, with 8 bases that match TRBD2. The junction had 6 bases not matched to a gene; V was cut back by 3 bases and J by 4 bases. The CDR3 consists of 15 residues. Germline V gives CDR1 SGDLS, CDR2 YYNGEE. CDR3 in amino acids: CASSAMSGGYNEQFF. In nucleotides, the CDR3 is TGTGCCAGCAGCGCCATGTCGGGGGGGTACAATGAGCAGTTCTTC.

This clone turned up a few times. The J gene is TRBJ1-3, the V gene TRBV30; no firm D call. The CDR3 is 11 residues long. CDR1 is GTSNPN, CDR2 SVGIG, per germline (reference sequence). V was clipped by 5 bases and J by 5 bases, with 7 bases between them. The DNA for the CDR3 is TGTGCCTGGGGTAACAGAAACACCATATATTTT. Translated, it gives CAWGNRNTIYF.

The chain has TRBV27 and TRBJ2-1; D may be TRBD2 (6 bases). CDR3 length: 14 amino acids. V lost 4 bases and J lost 4, with 11 bases in between. Germline CDR1 reads MNHEY; CDR2 reads SMNVEV (reference sequence). CDR3 protein: CASSSAGTYNEQFF. The CDR3 bases are TGTGCCAGCAGTTCTGCGGGAACTTACAATGAGCAGTTCTTC.

This clone was found once. The chain recombines TRBV5-4 with TRBJ1-3; tentative D call: TRBD1 (5 bases). Trimming left V 3 bases short and J 0 bases short, with 13 bases between. The CDR3 contains 16 residues. The germline V gene has CDR1 SGHNT and CDR2 YYREEE (reference sequence). In nucleotides, the CDR3 is TGTGCCAGCAGCTCTTCCCAGGGCTCCTCTGGAAACACCATATATTTT. It yields the protein CASSSSQGSSGNTIYF.

This clone has a handful of counts. The rearrangement joins TRBV2 to TRBJ2-7, with D maybe TRBD1 (5 bases). The V end was cut by 6 bases, the J end by 6 bases, with 18 bases between. The CDR3 totals 14 residues. Germline V lookup: CDR1 SNHLY, CDR2 FYNNEI. The CDR3: CASRVADISVEQYF. The CDR3 coding sequence is TGTGCCAGCAGAGTTGCGGACATCTCGGTCGAGCAGTACTTC.

This chain joins TRBV9 and TRBJ2-1, with D unclear. The ends were cut back, 0 bases at V and 0 bases at J, with 7 bases in the middle. This CDR3 has 15 amino acids. Germline V gene lookup returns CDR1 SGDLS and CDR2 YYNGEE. The CDR3 nucleotides read TGTGCCAGCAGCGTAGGTACGAGCTCCTACAATGAGCAGTTCTTC. This encodes CASSVGTSSYNEQFF. The full variable domain, with the rest looked up from reference TRBV9 and TRBJ2-1, is DSGVTQTPKHLITATGQRVTLRCSPRSGDLSVYWYQQSLDQGLQFLIQYYNGEERAKGNILERFSAQQFPDLHSELNLSSLELGDSALYFCASSVGTSSYNEQFFGPGTRLTVL.

The table lists this clone with a count of one. The chain combines TRBV27 with TRBJ2-6, with TRBD1 as a possible D gene (6 bases). V was clipped by 4 bases and J by 0 bases, with 13 bases between them. The germline V gene encodes CDR1 MNHEY and CDR2 SMNVEV (reference sequence). This CDR3 region has 17 residues. The CDR3 here is CASSWGQPSSGANVLTF. The DNA for the CDR3 is TGTGCCAGCAGTTGGGGGCAACCGAGCTCTGGGGCCAACGTCCTGACTTTC.

The chain combines TRBV29-1 with TRBJ1-4; possible D gene TRBD1, 5 bases. The length of the CDR3 is 13 residues. The germline CDR1 and CDR2 sequences are SQVTM and ANQGSEA. Deletions cut 4 bases from V and 5 bases from J, with 11 bases between. In DNA, the CDR3 is TGCAGCGTTGGTGACAGTACGAATGAAAAACTGTTTTTT. Translated, it gives CSVGDSTNEKLFF. The full variable domain, with the rest looked up from reference TRBV29-1 and TRBJ1-4, is SAVISQKPSRDICQRGTSLTIQCQVDSQVTMMFWYRQQPGQSLTLIATANQGSEATYESGFVIDKFPISRPNLTFSTLTVSNMSPEDSSIYLCSVGDSTNEKLFFGSGTQLSVL.